A selection of T cell receptor beta chains follows, all from one sample in a study of T cell responses to AZD1222 COVID-19 vaccine. Generated by immunoSEQ multiplex PCR, the TCRdb table keeps only in-frame clones and is missing some. Here the sample spans roughly 80,000 clones, under 95% being singletons. This sample comprised peripheral blood, obtained on day 0 of MenACWY control vaccination. The receptors come from an adult in good health. Each CDR3 is given with its conserved first and last residue. A D gene is named only where the DNA matches it firmly. Size is omitted from some rows. Given values are once, few, many or a class for expanded clones.

j_call: TRBJ1-5; v_call: TRBV28; d_call: NA; clone_size: NA; cdr3_aa: CASSSDYSNQPQHF; cdr3_nt: TGTGCCAGCAGCTCAGATTATAGCAATCAGCCCCAGCATTTT
j_call: TRBJ2-3; v_call: TRBV11-2; d_call: NA; clone_size: NA; cdr3_aa: CASSLDRAPTDTQYF; cdr3_nt: TGTGCCAGCAGCTTAGATCGGGCACCAACAGATACGCAGTATTTT
j_call: TRBJ2-2; v_call: TRBV6-6; d_call: NA; clone_size: NA; cdr3_aa: CASSRLGPNTGELFF; cdr3_nt: TGTGCCAGCAGTAGGCTTGGGCCGAACACCGGGGAGCTGTTTTTT
j_call: TRBJ1-5; v_call: TRBV19; d_call: TRBD1; clone_size: NA; cdr3_aa: CASRDGQGGKQPQHF; cdr3_nt: TGTGCCAGTAGAGACGGACAGGGTGGGAAACAGCCCCAGCATTTT
j_call: TRBJ2-5; v_call: TRBV5-1; d_call: NA; clone_size: NA; cdr3_aa: CASTWEGGTQYF; cdr3_nt: TGCGCCAGCACCTGGGAGGGGGGGACCCAGTACTTC
j_call: TRBJ1-2; v_call: TRBV4-1; d_call: NA; clone_size: once; cdr3_aa: CASSQTVETNYGYTF; cdr3_nt: TGCGCCAGCAGCCAGACGGTTGAGACTAACTATGGCTACACCTTC
j_call: TRBJ2-1; v_call: TRBV6-4; d_call: TRBD2; clone_size: NA; cdr3_aa: CASSDSSGSYNEQFF; cdr3_nt: TGTGCCAGCAGCGATTCTAGCGGCTCCTACAATGAGCAGTTCTTC
j_call: TRBJ1-5; v_call: TRBV28; d_call: NA; clone_size: once; cdr3_aa: CASSPSGYRAVGSNQPQHF; cdr3_nt: TGTGCCAGCAGCCCCTCGGGCTACAGGGCGGTCGGTAGCAATCAGCCCCAGCATTTT
j_call: TRBJ2-5; v_call: TRBV25-1; d_call: TRBD2; clone_size: NA; cdr3_aa: CASSEFRTSGEGTQYF; cdr3_nt: TGTGCCAGCAGTGAATTCAGGACTAGCGGTGAGGGGACCCAGTACTTC
j_call: TRBJ1-5; v_call: TRBV28; d_call: NA; clone_size: NA; cdr3_aa: CASSLLGQPNQPQHF; cdr3_nt: TGTGCCAGCAGTTTACTAGGACAGCCAAATCAGCCCCAGCATTTT
j_call: TRBJ1-1; v_call: TRBV7-8; d_call: NA; clone_size: NA; cdr3_aa: CASSLSGALPEAFF; cdr3_nt: TGTGCCAGCAGCTTATCAGGGGCACTGCCTGAAGCTTTCTTT
j_call: TRBJ2-3; v_call: TRBV6-5; d_call: NA; clone_size: NA; cdr3_aa: CASSYSSPPSGDTQYF; cdr3_nt: TGTGCCAGCAGTTACTCAAGCCCCCCTTCCGGAGATACGCAGTATTTT
j_call: TRBJ1-2; v_call: TRBV28; d_call: NA; clone_size: once; cdr3_aa: CASSFSGAGGYTF; cdr3_nt: TGTGCCAGCAGTTTTTCAGGGGCTGGTGGCTACACCTTC
j_call: TRBJ2-4; v_call: TRBV7-2; d_call: NA; clone_size: few; cdr3_aa: CASSQSLAKNIQYF; cdr3_nt: TGTGCCAGCAGCCAAAGTTTAGCCAAAAACATTCAGTACTTC
j_call: TRBJ1-1; v_call: TRBV30; d_call: NA; clone_size: once; cdr3_aa: CAWTARDTEAFF; cdr3_nt: TGTGCCTGGACCGCCCGGGACACTGAAGCTTTCTTT
j_call: TRBJ1-1; v_call: TRBV30; d_call: TRBD1; clone_size: NA; cdr3_aa: CAWSQFGWAGGATEAFF; cdr3_nt: TGTGCCTGGAGTCAATTCGGTTGGGCAGGGGGCGCCACTGAAGCTTTCTTT
j_call: TRBJ1-6; v_call: TRBV4-2; d_call: NA; clone_size: few; cdr3_aa: CASSPMGGDSPLHF; cdr3_nt: TGTGCCAGCAGCCCCATGGGGGGCGATTCACCCCTCCACTTT
j_call: TRBJ1-6; v_call: TRBV6-1; d_call: TRBD1; clone_size: NA; cdr3_aa: CASSEGGQGALGSPLHF; cdr3_nt: TGTGCCAGCAGTGAAGGTGGACAGGGGGCTCTGGGATCACCCCTCCACTTT
j_call: TRBJ2-3; v_call: TRBV5-1; d_call: NA; clone_size: NA; cdr3_aa: CASSFRLAPTDTQYF; cdr3_nt: TGCGCCAGCAGCTTTAGGCTAGCACCCACAGATACGCAGTATTTT
j_call: TRBJ1-3; v_call: TRBV6-5; d_call: NA; clone_size: NA; cdr3_aa: CASTQRGSSGNTIYF; cdr3_nt: TGTGCCAGCACCCAGAGGGGGAGCTCTGGAAACACCATATATTTT
j_call: TRBJ1-2; v_call: TRBV6-5; d_call: NA; clone_size: NA; cdr3_aa: CATSVTRRVFYGYTF; cdr3_nt: TGTGCCACCTCAGTCACGAGGAGGGTCTTTTATGGCTACACCTTC
j_call: TRBJ1-1; v_call: TRBV3-1/TRBV3-2; d_call: NA; clone_size: NA; cdr3_aa: CASSYRTVNTEAFF; cdr3_nt: TGTGCCAGCAGCTATAGGACGGTGAACACTGAAGCTTTCTTT
j_call: TRBJ1-2; v_call: TRBV5-1; d_call: TRBD1; clone_size: NA; cdr3_aa: CASSPGQEYYGYTF; cdr3_nt: TGCGCCAGCAGCCCGGGACAGGAGTACTATGGCTACACCTTC
j_call: TRBJ2-1; v_call: TRBV2; d_call: TRBD2; clone_size: NA; cdr3_aa: CASTGSGSSFHNEQFF; cdr3_nt: TGTGCCAGCACGGGCAGCGGGAGCTCTTTTCACAATGAGCAGTTCTTC
j_call: TRBJ2-2; v_call: TRBV3-1/TRBV3-2; d_call: TRBD2; clone_size: NA; cdr3_aa: CASSQPLAGEWAGELFF; cdr3_nt: TGTGCCAGCAGCCAGCCCCTAGCGGGAGAATGGGCCGGGGAGCTGTTTTTT
j_call: TRBJ2-1; v_call: TRBV29-1; d_call: NA; clone_size: NA; cdr3_aa: CSVRIGIAYNEQFF; cdr3_nt: TGCAGCGTCAGGATAGGGATTGCCTACAATGAGCAGTTCTTC
j_call: TRBJ1-4; v_call: TRBV28; d_call: NA; clone_size: NA; cdr3_aa: CASWGSGEKLFF; cdr3_nt: TGTGCCTCTTGGGGGTCAGGTGAAAAACTGTTTTTT
j_call: TRBJ2-5; v_call: TRBV10-1; d_call: NA; clone_size: NA; cdr3_aa: CASSDGDWSPGETQYF; cdr3_nt: TGCGCCAGCAGTGACGGGGACTGGTCCCCCGGAGAGACCCAGTACTTC
j_call: TRBJ2-1; v_call: TRBV6-5; d_call: NA; clone_size: medium-sized; cdr3_aa: CASSNFRGPQFF; cdr3_nt: TGTGCCAGCAGTAACTTCAGGGGCCCGCAGTTCTTC
j_call: TRBJ2-1; v_call: TRBV3-1/TRBV3-2; d_call: TRBD2; clone_size: NA; cdr3_aa: CASRLIRGGEQFF; cdr3_nt: TGTGCCAGCAGACTGATCCGGGGGGGAGAGCAGTTCTTC
j_call: TRBJ2-3; v_call: TRBV5-1; d_call: TRBD2; clone_size: NA; cdr3_aa: CASSAGLAGRTDTQYF; cdr3_nt: TGCGCCAGCAGCGCAGGACTAGCGGGGCGCACAGATACGCAGTATTTT
j_call: TRBJ2-1; v_call: TRBV7-2; d_call: TRBD2; clone_size: few; cdr3_aa: CASSLGTSPHNEQFF; cdr3_nt: TGTGCCAGCAGCTTGGGGACTAGCCCCCACAATGAGCAGTTCTTC
j_call: TRBJ1-1; v_call: TRBV6-5; d_call: NA; clone_size: NA; cdr3_aa: CASSRDRNTEAFF; cdr3_nt: TGTGCCAGCAGTCGGGACCGGAACACTGAAGCTTTCTTT
j_call: TRBJ2-3; v_call: TRBV20-1; d_call: NA; clone_size: NA; cdr3_aa: CSASINTDTQYF; cdr3_nt: TGCAGTGCTAGTATAAACACAGATACGCAGTATTTT
j_call: TRBJ2-2; v_call: TRBV7-2; d_call: TRBD2; clone_size: NA; cdr3_aa: CASLPGLAGAGGELFF; cdr3_nt: TGTGCCAGCCTTCCGGGTCTAGCGGGAGCGGGCGGGGAGCTGTTTTTT
j_call: TRBJ1-5; v_call: TRBV11-2; d_call: NA; clone_size: NA; cdr3_aa: CASSLMRNQPQHF; cdr3_nt: TGTGCCAGCAGCTTAATGCGCAATCAGCCCCAGCATTTT
j_call: TRBJ2-1; v_call: TRBV7-3; d_call: NA; clone_size: once; cdr3_aa: CASSLSAAQAYNEQFF; cdr3_nt: TGTGCCAGCAGCTTAAGCGCCGCCCAGGCCTACAATGAGCAGTTCTTC
j_call: TRBJ2-1; v_call: TRBV12-3/TRBV12-4; d_call: NA; clone_size: NA; cdr3_aa: CASIAGRVNEQFF; cdr3_nt: TGTGCCAGCATCGCGGGAAGGGTGAATGAGCAGTTCTTC
j_call: TRBJ1-4; v_call: TRBV15; d_call: NA; clone_size: NA; cdr3_aa: CASQGTNEKLFF; cdr3_nt: TGTGCCTCTCAGGGGACTAATGAAAAACTGTTTTTT
j_call: TRBJ1-2; v_call: TRBV11-2; d_call: NA; clone_size: NA; cdr3_aa: CASSLAEVSAPF; cdr3_nt: TGTGCCAGCAGCTTAGCGGAGGTTTCGGCCCCCTTC
j_call: TRBJ2-7; v_call: TRBV5-4; d_call: TRBD2; clone_size: NA; cdr3_aa: CASSLRAGVTYEQYF; cdr3_nt: TGTGCCAGCAGCCTAAGAGCGGGAGTCACGTACGAGCAGTACTTC
j_call: TRBJ2-3; v_call: TRBV28; d_call: NA; clone_size: NA; cdr3_aa: CASSAQGGRVTDTQYF; cdr3_nt: TGTGCCAGCAGTGCGCAGGGTGGAAGGGTCACAGATACGCAGTATTTT